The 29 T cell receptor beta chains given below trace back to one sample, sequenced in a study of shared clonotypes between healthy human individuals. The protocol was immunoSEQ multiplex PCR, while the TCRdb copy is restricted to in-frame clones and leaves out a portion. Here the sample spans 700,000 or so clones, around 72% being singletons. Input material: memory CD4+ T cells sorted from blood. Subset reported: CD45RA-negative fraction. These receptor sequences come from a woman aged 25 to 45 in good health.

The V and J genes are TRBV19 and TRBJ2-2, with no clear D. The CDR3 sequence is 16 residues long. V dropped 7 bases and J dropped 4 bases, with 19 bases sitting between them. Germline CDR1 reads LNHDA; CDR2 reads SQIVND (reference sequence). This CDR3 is CASKVGQRTVTGELFF. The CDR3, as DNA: TGTGCCAGTAAGGTCGGTCAACGAACGGTCACCGGGGAGCTGTTTTTT.

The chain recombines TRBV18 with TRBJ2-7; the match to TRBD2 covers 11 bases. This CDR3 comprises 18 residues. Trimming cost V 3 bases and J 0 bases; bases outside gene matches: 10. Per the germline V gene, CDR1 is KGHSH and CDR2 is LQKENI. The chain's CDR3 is CASSPTLLAGEVSYEQYF. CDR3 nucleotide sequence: TGTGCCAGCTCACCCACCCTACTAGCGGGAGAGGTCTCCTACGAGCAGTACTTC.

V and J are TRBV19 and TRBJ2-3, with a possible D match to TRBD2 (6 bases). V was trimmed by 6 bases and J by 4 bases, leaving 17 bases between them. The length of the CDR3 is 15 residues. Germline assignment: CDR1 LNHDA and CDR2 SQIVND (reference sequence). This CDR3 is CASRTGYTGADTQYF. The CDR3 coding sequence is TGTGCCAGTAGAACAGGTTACACGGGGGCAGATACGCAGTATTTT.

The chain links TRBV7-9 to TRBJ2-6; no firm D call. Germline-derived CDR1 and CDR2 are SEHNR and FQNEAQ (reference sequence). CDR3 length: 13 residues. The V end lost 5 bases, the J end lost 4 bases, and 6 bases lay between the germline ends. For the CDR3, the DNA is TGTGCCAGCAGCCCCAGCGGGGCCAACGTCCTGACTTTC. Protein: CASSPSGANVLTF.

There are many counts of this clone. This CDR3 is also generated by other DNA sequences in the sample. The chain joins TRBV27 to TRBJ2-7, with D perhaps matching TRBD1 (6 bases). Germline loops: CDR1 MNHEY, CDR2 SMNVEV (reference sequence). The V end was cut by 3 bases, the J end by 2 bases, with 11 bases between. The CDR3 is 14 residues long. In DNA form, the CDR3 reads TGTGCCAGCAGTTTTTCACAGGGTCCCTACGAGCAGTACTTC. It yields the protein CASSFSQGPYEQYF.

The CDR3 nucleotides read TGCGCCAGCAGCCAAGAGGGGGGACAGGGTCCTTTCTACAATGAGCAGTTCTTC. This translates into CASSQEGGQGPFYNEQFF. The rearrangement joins TRBV4-1 to TRBJ2-1, with TRBD1 matching over 9 bases. The CDR3 is 18 residues long. Germline V gives CDR1 MGHRA, CDR2 YSYEKL. With 0 bases clipped from V and 3 bases from J, the junction kept 9 bases outside the gene matches.

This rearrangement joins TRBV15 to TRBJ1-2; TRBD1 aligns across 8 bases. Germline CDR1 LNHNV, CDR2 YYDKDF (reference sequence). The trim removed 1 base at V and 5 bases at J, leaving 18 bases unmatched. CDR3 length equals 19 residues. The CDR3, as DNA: TGTGCCACCAGCAGAGGTGGTCCAGGGGGCTACGCCCTAACTTATGGCTACACCTTC. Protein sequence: CATSRGGPGGYALTYGYTF.

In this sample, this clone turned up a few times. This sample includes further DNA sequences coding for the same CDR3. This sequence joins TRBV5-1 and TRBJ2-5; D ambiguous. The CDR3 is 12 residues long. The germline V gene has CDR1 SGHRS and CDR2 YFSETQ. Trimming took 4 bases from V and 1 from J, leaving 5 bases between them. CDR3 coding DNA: TGCGCCAGCAGCGTTATCCAAGAGACCCAGTACTTC. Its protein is CASSVIQETQYF.

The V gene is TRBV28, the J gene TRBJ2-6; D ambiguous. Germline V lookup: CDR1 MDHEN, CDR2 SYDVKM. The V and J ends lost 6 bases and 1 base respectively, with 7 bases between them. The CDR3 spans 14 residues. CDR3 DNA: TGTGCCAGCAGATCCCGTTCTGGGGCCAACGTCCTGACTTTC. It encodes CASRSRSGANVLTF.

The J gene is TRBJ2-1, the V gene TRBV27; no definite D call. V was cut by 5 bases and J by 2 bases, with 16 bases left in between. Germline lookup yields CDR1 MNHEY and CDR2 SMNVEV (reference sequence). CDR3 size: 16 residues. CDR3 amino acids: CASSTLRSRAYNEQFF. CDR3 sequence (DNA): TGTGCCAGCAGTACCTTGAGGAGTAGGGCCTACAATGAGCAGTTCTTC.

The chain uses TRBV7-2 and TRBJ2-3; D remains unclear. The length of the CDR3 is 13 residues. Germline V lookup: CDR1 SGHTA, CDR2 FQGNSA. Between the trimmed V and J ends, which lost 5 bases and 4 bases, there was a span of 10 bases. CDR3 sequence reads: CASSPPVADTQYF. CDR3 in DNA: TGTGCCAGCAGCCCCCCGGTCGCAGATACGCAGTATTTT.

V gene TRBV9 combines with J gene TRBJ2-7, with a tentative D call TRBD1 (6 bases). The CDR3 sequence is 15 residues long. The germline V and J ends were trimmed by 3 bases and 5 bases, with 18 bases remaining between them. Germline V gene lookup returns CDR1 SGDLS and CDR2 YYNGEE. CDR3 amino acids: CASSAFPTGTHEQYF. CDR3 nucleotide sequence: TGTGCCAGCAGCGCGTTCCCTACAGGGACCCACGAGCAGTACTTC.

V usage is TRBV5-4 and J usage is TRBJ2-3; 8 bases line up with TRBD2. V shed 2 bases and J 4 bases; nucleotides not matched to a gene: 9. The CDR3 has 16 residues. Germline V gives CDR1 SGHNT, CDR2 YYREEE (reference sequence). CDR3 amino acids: CASSFALAGPPDTQYF. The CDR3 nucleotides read TGTGCCAGCAGCTTTGCGCTAGCGGGTCCCCCAGATACGCAGTATTTT.

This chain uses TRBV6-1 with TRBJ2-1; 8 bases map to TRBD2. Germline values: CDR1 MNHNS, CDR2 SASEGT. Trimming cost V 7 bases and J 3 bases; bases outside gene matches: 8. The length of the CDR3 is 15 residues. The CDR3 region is CASTVTSGYYNEQFF. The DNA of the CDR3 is TGTGCCAGCACAGTAACTAGCGGATACTACAATGAGCAGTTCTTC.

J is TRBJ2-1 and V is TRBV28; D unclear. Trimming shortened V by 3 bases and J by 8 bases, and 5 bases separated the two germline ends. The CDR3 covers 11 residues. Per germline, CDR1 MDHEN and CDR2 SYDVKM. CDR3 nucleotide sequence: TGTGCCAGCAGTTTCGAGGATGAGCAGTTCTTC. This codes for CASSFEDEQFF.

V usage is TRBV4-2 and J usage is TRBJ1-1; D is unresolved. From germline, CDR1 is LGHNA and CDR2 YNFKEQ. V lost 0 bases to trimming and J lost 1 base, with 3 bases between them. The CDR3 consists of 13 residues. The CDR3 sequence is CASSQEENTEAFF. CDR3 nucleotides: TGTGCCAGCAGCCAAGAAGAGAACACTGAAGCTTTCTTT.

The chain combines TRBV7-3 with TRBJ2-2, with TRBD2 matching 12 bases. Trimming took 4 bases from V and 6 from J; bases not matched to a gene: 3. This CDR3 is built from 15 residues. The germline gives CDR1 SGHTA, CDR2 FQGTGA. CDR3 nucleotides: TGTGCCAGCAGCTCTAGCGGGAGGGCCGCCGGGGAGCTGTTTTTT. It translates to CASSSSGRAAGELFF.

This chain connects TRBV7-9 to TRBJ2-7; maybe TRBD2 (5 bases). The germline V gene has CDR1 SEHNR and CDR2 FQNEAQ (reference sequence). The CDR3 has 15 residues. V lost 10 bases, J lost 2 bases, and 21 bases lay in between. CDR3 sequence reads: CATANRGGGPYEQYF. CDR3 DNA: TGTGCCACCGCAAACCGTGGAGGTGGTCCCTACGAGCAGTACTTC.

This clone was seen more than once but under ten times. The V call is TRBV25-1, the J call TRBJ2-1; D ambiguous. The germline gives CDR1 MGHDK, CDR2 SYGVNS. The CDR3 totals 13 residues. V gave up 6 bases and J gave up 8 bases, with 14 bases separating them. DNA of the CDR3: TGTGCCAGCAGGAGAGAATGGTTCCATGAGCAGTTCTTC. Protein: CASRREWFHEQFF. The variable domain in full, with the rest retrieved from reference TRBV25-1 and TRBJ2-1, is EADIYQTPRYLVIGTGKKITLECSQTMGHDKMYWYQQDPGMELHLIHYSYGVNSTEKGDLSSESTVSRIRTEHFPLTLESARPSHTSQYLCASRREWFHEQFFGPGTRLTVL.

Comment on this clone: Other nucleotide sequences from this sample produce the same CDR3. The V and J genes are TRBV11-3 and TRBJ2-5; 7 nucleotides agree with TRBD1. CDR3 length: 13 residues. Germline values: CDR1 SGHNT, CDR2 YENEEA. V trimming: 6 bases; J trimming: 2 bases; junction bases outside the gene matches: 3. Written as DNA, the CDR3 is TGTGCCAGCAGTTTGGGACAGCAAGAGACCCAGTACTTC. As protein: CASSLGQQETQYF.

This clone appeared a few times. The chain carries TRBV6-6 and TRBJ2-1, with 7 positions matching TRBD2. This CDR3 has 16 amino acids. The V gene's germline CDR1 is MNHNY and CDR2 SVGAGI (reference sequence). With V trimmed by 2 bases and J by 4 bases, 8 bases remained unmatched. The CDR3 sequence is CASSYARDYNYNEQFF. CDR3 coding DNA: TGTGCCAGCAGTTACGCTCGGGACTATAATTACAATGAGCAGTTCTTC.

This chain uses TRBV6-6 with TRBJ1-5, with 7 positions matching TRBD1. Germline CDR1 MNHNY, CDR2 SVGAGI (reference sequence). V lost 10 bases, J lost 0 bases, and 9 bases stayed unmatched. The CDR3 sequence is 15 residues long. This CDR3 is CATRTGAHSNQPQHF. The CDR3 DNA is TGTGCCACCAGGACAGGAGCACATAGCAATCAGCCCCAGCATTTT.

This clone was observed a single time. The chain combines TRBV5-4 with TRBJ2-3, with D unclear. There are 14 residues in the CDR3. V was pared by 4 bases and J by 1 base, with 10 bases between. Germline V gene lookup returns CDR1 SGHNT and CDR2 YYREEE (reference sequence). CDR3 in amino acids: CASSANTGTDTQYF. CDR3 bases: TGTGCCAGCAGCGCGAACACAGGCACAGATACGCAGTATTTT.

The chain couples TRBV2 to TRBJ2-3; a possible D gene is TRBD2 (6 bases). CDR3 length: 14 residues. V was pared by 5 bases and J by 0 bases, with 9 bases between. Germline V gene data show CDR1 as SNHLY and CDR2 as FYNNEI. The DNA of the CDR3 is TGTGCCAGCAGTACTAGCCGGAGCACAGATACGCAGTATTTT. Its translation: CASSTSRSTDTQYF.

The CDR3 DNA reads as TGTGCCAGCAGAGCCACCCTAGCGACCGGGGAGCTGTTTTTT. Translated: CASRATLATGELFF. The chain combines TRBV28 with TRBJ2-2, with TRBD2 as a possible D gene (6 bases). This CDR3 contains 14 residues. Between the trimmed V and J ends, which lost 6 bases and 5 bases, there was a span of 13 bases. Germline-derived CDR1 and CDR2 are MDHEN and SYDVKM.

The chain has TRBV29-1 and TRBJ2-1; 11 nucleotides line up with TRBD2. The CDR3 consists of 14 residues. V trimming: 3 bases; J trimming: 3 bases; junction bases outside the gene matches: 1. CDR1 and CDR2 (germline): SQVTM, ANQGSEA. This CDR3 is CSVEGTSGYNEQFF. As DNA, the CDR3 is TGCAGCGTTGAGGGGACTAGCGGCTACAATGAGCAGTTCTTC.

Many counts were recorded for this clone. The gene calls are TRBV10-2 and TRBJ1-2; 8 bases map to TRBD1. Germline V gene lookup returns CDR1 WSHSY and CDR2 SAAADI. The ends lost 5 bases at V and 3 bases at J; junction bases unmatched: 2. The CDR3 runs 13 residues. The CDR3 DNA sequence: TGCGCCAGCAGTACGACAGGGGACTATGGCTACACCTTC. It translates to CASSTTGDYGYTF.

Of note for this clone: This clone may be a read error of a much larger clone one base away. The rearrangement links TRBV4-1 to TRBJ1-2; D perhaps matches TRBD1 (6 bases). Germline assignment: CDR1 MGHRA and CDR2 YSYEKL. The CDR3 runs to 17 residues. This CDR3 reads CASSQDPTTGLSYDYTF. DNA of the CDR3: TGCGCCAGCAGCCAAGATCCGACTACAGGGCTGAGCTATGACTACACCTTC.

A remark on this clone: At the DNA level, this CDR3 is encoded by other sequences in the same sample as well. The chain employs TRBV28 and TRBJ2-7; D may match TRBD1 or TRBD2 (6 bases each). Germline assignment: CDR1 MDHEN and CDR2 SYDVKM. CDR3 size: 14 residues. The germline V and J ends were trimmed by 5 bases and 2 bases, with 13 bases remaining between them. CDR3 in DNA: TGTGCCAGCAGTCTCAGGGGCGGGACCTACGAGCAGTACTTC. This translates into CASSLRGGTYEQYF.